A selection of T cell receptor beta chains follows, all from one sample in a study of blood T cell repertoires in COVID-19. Clones were read by immunoSEQ multiplex PCR, and TCRdb kept only the in-frame ones, dropping some. Here the sample spans 250,000 to 300,000 clones, more than 70% being singletons. The sample was peripheral blood. Receptors originate from a woman in her 30s who had recovered from COVID-19. Each CDR3 is given with its conserved first and last residue. The D gene is left open where the match is weak. Expanded clones get a size class; other rows say once, few or many, or leave the size out.

j_call d_call clone_size v_call cdr3_nt cdr3_aa
TRBJ2-5 NA NA TRBV29-1 TGCAGCGTTGAGGGGGGTGCCCAAGAGACCCAGTACTTC CSVEGGAQETQYF
TRBJ1-1 TRBD1 few TRBV7-9 TGTGCCAGCAGCTACGGGGGACAGAGGAACACTGAAGCTTTCTTT CASSYGGQRNTEAFF
TRBJ1-5 NA NA TRBV5-4 TGTGCCAGCAGACTGAAGACAGGCGATTGGAGCAATCAGCCCCAGCATTTT CASRLKTGDWSNQPQHF
TRBJ2-5 NA NA TRBV11-3 TGTGCCAGCAGTCGGGGACTGCAAGAGACCCAGTACTTC CASSRGLQETQYF
TRBJ2-2 NA NA TRBV7-2 TGTGCCAGCAGCGTGGGGCCCCTCGGCGCCGGGGAGCTGTTTTTT CASSVGPLGAGELFF
TRBJ2-2 NA NA TRBV12-3/TRBV12-4 TGTGCCCTCTATGAGACTAACACCGGGGAGCTGTTTTTT CALYETNTGELFF
TRBJ2-5 NA NA TRBV28 TGTGCCAGCACTCGAGGGCTAATCGAAGAGACCCAGTACTTC CASTRGLIEETQYF
TRBJ1-5 NA NA TRBV27 TGTGCCAGCAAGCCGAGGGTCTATAGCAATCAGCCCCAGCATTTT CASKPRVYSNQPQHF
TRBJ2-1 TRBD2 NA TRBV7-3 TGTGCCAGCAGCACTAGCGGGGGGGCCTCTCCCAATGAGCAGTTCTTC CASSTSGGASPNEQFF
TRBJ1-1 NA NA TRBV27 TGTGCCAGCAGTTTATCCGCAGGGATTCTGAACACTGAAGCTTTCTTT CASSLSAGILNTEAFF
TRBJ2-7 TRBD1 NA TRBV5-6 TGTGCCAGCAGCTTGTTGGGGACAGGGGGCCCCTACGAGCAGTACTTC CASSLLGTGGPYEQYF
TRBJ1-2 TRBD1 NA TRBV7-3 TGTGCCAGCAGTGTCGGGACAGATAATGGCTACACCTTC CASSVGTDNGYTF
TRBJ2-2 NA once TRBV3-1/TRBV3-2 TGTGCCAGCAGCCCCACCTGGTTCGAGGGGAGGAGCACCGGGGAGCTGTTTTTT CASSPTWFEGRSTGELFF
TRBJ1-6 NA NA TRBV25-1 TGTGCCAGCGGGGGCGGTGGGATTCCAAATTCACCCCTCCACTTT CASGGGGIPNSPLHF
TRBJ2-2 TRBD1 NA TRBV7-2 TGTGCCAGCAGCCCCCACCGGGACAGGGCTGAATCAATCCCCGGGGAGCTGTTTTTT CASSPHRDRAESIPGELFF
TRBJ2-2 NA once TRBV18 TGTGCCAGCTCACCACGCCGGGACTTAGCCACCGGGGAGCTGTTTTTT CASSPRRDLATGELFF
TRBJ2-3 NA few TRBV9 TGTGCCAGCAGCGTAGCGGCGGGGCTTAGCACAGATACGCAGTATTTT CASSVAAGLSTDTQYF
TRBJ1-1 TRBD1 NA TRBV5-5 TGTGCCAGCAGCCCAGGGGGAGGTAGCACTGAAGCTTTCTTT CASSPGGGSTEAFF
TRBJ2-5 TRBD2 NA TRBV18 TGTGCCAGCTCACCAGTAGCGGGTTCCCAAGAGACCCAGTACTTC CASSPVAGSQETQYF
TRBJ1-5 NA NA TRBV5-1 TGCGCCGTACTCTTCGGGGGCAATCAGCCCCAGCATTTT CAVLFGGNQPQHF
TRBJ1-2 TRBD1 NA TRBV27 TGTGCCAGCAGTGAATCCGGGACAGGGAGCTATGGCTACACCTTC CASSESGTGSYGYTF
TRBJ1-5 TRBD1 NA TRBV5-1 TGCGCCAGCAGCTCGGGACAGCTCAGGGAGCCCCAGCATTTT CASSSGQLREPQHF
TRBJ2-1 TRBD1 NA TRBV11-2 TGTGCCAGCAGCCCCCACGGGACAGGGGGCGATGAGCAGTTCTTC CASSPHGTGGDEQFF
TRBJ2-7 NA once TRBV25-1 TGTGCCAGCAGTGAGTCAGGATTAGGCCCCAACGAGCAGTACTTC CASSESGLGPNEQYF
TRBJ2-7 NA NA TRBV5-6 TGTGCCAGCAGCTTGCGCGGGCAGGCCCGCGGGGTAGAGTACTTC CASSLRGQARGVEYF
TRBJ2-5 TRBD2 NA TRBV7-9 TGTGCCAGCAGCTTAAGCGGTACGGCTCCTAGCGGATCAGAGACCCAGTACTTC CASSLSGTAPSGSETQYF